A single T cell receptor beta chain is shown here with its context. This entry belongs to a study of blood T cell repertoires in COVID-19. The repertoire was sequenced with immunoSEQ multiplex PCR; TCRdb's copy has only in-frame clones and lacks some. The sample includes just under 350,000 clones, around 91% of them seen just once. This TCR was recovered from a woman aged 18-35 years who had recovered from COVID-19. The sequenced material came from peripheral blood.

The CDR3 is CASSSSGTANEKLFF. Here the CDR3 DNA reads TGTGCCAGCAGCTCTTCCGGGACAGCAAATGAAAAACTGTTTTTT. J is TRBJ1-4 and V is TRBV7-2; 7 bases are a match to TRBD1. The CDR3 length is 15 residues. CDR1 and CDR2 (germline): SGHTA, FQGNSA. V gave up 4 bases and J gave up 5 bases; unmatched junction bases: 7.